These T cell receptor beta chains were read from a single sample in a study of T cell responses to AZD1222 COVID-19 vaccine. Generated by immunoSEQ multiplex PCR, the TCRdb table keeps only in-frame clones and is missing some. The sample has some 74,000 clones; 87% are singletons. Here the sequenced sample was peripheral blood, taken 28 days after the second AZD1222 dose. These receptors were obtained from an adult who received the AZD1222 COVID-19 vaccine. The CDR3 runs from the conserved cysteine through the conserved F or W. A D gene is named only where the DNA matches it firmly.

J gene | V gene | D gene | CDR3 protein | CDR3 DNA
TRBJ2-7 | TRBV7-9 | TRBD2 | CASSLVSSGPPSYEQYF | TGTGCCAGCAGCTTAGTGTCTAGCGGGCCGCCCAGTTACGAGCAGTACTTC
TRBJ1-1 | TRBV5-1 | . | CASSLAGWNTEAFF | TGCGCCAGCAGCTTGGCTGGGTGGAACACTGAAGCTTTCTTT
TRBJ1-5 | TRBV10-3 | . | CAISEDRYQPQHF | TGTGCCATCAGTGAGGACAGATATCAGCCCCAGCATTTT
TRBJ2-3 | TRBV5-4 | TRBD2 | CASSSREGGTDTQYF | TGTGCCAGCAGCTCCCGGGAGGGGGGCACAGATACGCAGTATTTT
TRBJ2-1 | TRBV7-3 | TRBD2 | CASSVGTSFNEQFF | TGTGCCAGCAGCGTTGGGACTAGCTTCAATGAGCAGTTCTTC
TRBJ1-1 | TRBV27 | TRBD1 | CASSTGGQGVGIGFF | TGTGCCAGCAGTACCGGGGGACAGGGGGTTGGTATAGGGTTCTTT
TRBJ1-1 | TRBV19 | . | CASSYGSRYTEAFF | TGTGCCAGTAGTTACGGGAGCCGGTACACTGAAGCTTTCTTT
TRBJ1-5 | TRBV7-2 | . | CASSLERPQPQHF | TGTGCCAGCAGCTTAGAACGACCCCAGCCCCAGCATTTT
TRBJ1-1 | TRBV15 | . | CATSKIGTEAFF | TGTGCCACCAGCAAGATAGGAACTGAAGCTTTCTTT
TRBJ1-1 | TRBV7-6 | . | CASSYYPAFF | TGTGCCAGCAGCTACTATCCGGCTTTCTTT
TRBJ1-2 | TRBV30 | . | CAWTGTVANYGYTF | TGTGCCTGGACCGGGACGGTAGCTAACTATGGCTACACCTTC
TRBJ2-2 | TRBV7-7 | TRBD2 | CASSGSGRSGELFF | TGTGCTAGCAGCGGTAGCGGGAGGTCGGGGGAGCTGTTTTTT
TRBJ2-1 | TRBV19 | TRBD2 | CASGSGSDEQFF | TGTGCCAGCGGGAGCGGGAGCGATGAGCAGTTCTTC
TRBJ2-1 | TRBV9 | TRBD2 | CASSVVALAGAEQFF | TGTGCCAGCAGCGTAGTGGCCCTAGCGGGAGCTGAGCAGTTCTTC
TRBJ2-7 | TRBV4-1 | TRBD2 | CASSQDLAGGQGPTYEQYF | TGCGCCAGCAGCCAAGATCTAGCGGGAGGACAGGGTCCCACCTACGAGCAGTACTTC